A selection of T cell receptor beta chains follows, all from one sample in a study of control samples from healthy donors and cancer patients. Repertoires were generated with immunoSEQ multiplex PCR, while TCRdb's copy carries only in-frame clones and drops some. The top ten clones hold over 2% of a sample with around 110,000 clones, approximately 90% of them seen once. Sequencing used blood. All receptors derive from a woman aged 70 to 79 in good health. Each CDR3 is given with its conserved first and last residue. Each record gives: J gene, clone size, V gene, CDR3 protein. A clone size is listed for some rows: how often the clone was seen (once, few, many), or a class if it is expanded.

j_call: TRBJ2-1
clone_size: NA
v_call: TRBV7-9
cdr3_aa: CASGTTSPSYNEQFF

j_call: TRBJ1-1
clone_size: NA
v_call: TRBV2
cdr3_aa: CASTLGQTKKNTEAFF

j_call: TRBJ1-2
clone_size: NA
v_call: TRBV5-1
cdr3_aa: CASSLGDRARGYTF

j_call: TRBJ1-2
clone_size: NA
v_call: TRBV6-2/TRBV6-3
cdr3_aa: CASSYGDEWTGRGYTF

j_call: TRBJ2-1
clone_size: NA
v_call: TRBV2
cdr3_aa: CASSAINRGDEQFF

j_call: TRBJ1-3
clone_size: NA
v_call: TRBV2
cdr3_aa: CAIKLRGSGNTIYF

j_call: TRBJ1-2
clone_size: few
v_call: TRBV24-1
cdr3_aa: CATSRDGRSIIGGYTF

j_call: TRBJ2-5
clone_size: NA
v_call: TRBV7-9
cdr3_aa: CASSVVGAETQYF

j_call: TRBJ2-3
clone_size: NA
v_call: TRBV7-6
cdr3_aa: CASTRLRTDTQYF

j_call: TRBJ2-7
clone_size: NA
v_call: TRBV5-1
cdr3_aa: CASSTSGGYYEQYF

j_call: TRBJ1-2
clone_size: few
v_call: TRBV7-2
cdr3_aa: CASSLSSGQGDYGYTF

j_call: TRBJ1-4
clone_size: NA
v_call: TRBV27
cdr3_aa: CASSPMGGGSLEKLFF

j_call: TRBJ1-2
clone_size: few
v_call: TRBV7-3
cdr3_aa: CASSVDTGNYGYTF

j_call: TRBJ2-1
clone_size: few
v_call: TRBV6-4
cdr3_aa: CASTPTSGGYNEQFF

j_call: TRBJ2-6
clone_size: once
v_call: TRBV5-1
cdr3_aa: CASSLGSGANVLTF

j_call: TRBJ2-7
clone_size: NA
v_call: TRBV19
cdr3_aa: CASKEQGQGLYEQYF

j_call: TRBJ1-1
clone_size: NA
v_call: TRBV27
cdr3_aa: CASNKLGQGAFF

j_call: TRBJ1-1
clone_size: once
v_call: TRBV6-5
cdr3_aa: CASRVPGQLDTEAFF

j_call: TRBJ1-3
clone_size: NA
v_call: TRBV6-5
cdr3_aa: CASRKSGVSGNTIYF

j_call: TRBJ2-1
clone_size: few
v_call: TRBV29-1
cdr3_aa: CSGGQGGYAGEQFF

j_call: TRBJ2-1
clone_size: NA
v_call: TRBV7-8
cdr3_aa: CASSSGGAAYNEQFF

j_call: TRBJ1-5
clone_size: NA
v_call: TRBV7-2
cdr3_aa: CASSLVSGQDGGPQHF

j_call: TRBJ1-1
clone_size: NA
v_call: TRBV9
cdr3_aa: CASSVGMNTEAFF

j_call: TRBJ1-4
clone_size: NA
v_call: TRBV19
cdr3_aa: CASSIDPDEKLFF

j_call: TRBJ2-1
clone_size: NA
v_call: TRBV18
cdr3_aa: CASSPPLAEYNEQFF

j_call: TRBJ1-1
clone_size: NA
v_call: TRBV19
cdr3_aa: CASSIQGARTEAFF

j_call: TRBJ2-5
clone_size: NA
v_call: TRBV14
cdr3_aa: CASSQGTGQTQYF

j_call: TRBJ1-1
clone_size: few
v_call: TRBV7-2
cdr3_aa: CASSPGRWRAFF

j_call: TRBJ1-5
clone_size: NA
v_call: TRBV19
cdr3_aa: CASSIFRQGDSNQPQHF

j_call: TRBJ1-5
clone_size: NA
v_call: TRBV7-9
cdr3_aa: CASSGGGYQPQHF